Presented here are 25 T cell receptor beta chains from one specimen sequenced in a study of OX40 agonist ivuxolimab in advanced cancers. The table came from immunoSEQ multiplex PCR; TCRdb's copy has only in-frame clones and leaves some out. Of some 100,000 clones in the sample, roughly 80% were seen once. Sequencing used CD4+ or CD8+ T cells sorted from blood, obtained in a trial of the OX40 agonist ivuxolimab. Receptor source: an adult with an advanced solid tumor such as melanoma, head and neck, liver or kidney cancer.

This chain links TRBV2 with TRBJ2-5, with D uncertain. Per the germline V gene, CDR1 is SNHLY and CDR2 is FYNNEI. The CDR3 is 13 amino acids. V lost 2 bases and J lost 5, with 9 bases in between. The CDR3 protein is CASSENPRETQYF. The CDR3 DNA reads TGTGCCAGCAGTGAAAACCCCCGGGAGACCCAGTACTTC.

V is TRBV6-5 and J is TRBJ2-1, with a tentative D call TRBD2 (6 bases). Germline V lookup: CDR1 MNHEY, CDR2 SVGAGI. V was clipped by 2 bases and J by 1 base, with 9 bases between them. The CDR3 length is 15 residues. DNA of the CDR3: TGTGCCAGCAGTTACGGGGCGGGATCCTACAATGAGCAGTTCTTC. This codes for CASSYGAGSYNEQFF.

The chain employs TRBV4-2 and TRBJ1-4; D might be TRBD1 (5 bases). V lost 0 bases to trimming and J lost 8 bases, with 13 bases between them. The CDR3 spans 15 residues. The germline CDR1 and CDR2 sequences are LGHNA and YNFKEQ. The CDR3 bases are TGTGCCAGCAGCCAAGACCCAGGGTTTACAGAAAAACTGTTTTTT. Encoded protein: CASSQDPGFTEKLFF.

The V call is TRBV5-6, the J call TRBJ2-1, with 12 bases aligning to TRBD2. Trimming took 4 bases from V and 0 from J; bases not matched to a gene: 11. Per germline, CDR1 SGHDT and CDR2 YYEEEE. This CDR3 spans 19 amino acids. In DNA form, the CDR3 reads TGTGCCAGCAGCATCGGGACTAGCGGGCTAGTAAGCTCCTACAATGAGCAGTTCTTC. This sequence encodes CASSIGTSGLVSSYNEQFF.

The chain joins TRBV13 to TRBJ2-1; D is perhaps TRBD1 or TRBD2 (6 bases each). The CDR3 consists of 15 residues. V dropped 7 bases and J dropped 2 bases, with 15 bases sitting between them. Germline values: CDR1 PRHDT, CDR2 FYEKMQ (reference sequence). The CDR3 region has the DNA TGTGCCAGCACCTCCGGGGGCGCAACCTACAATGAGCAGTTCTTC. It specifies CASTSGGATYNEQFF.

This chain joins TRBV6-5 and TRBJ2-1, with D perhaps TRBD1 (6 bases). CDR3 size: 14 residues. The V end lost 7 bases, the J end lost 8 bases, and 18 bases lay between the germline ends. Germline V gene data show CDR1 as MNHEY and CDR2 as SVGAGI. Written as DNA, the CDR3 is TGTGCCAGCACAGGACAGTGGGCGTCGGATGAGCAGTTCTTC. Translating it yields CASTGQWASDEQFF.

This clone was observed once. This chain links TRBV6-5 with TRBJ2-3; possibly TRBD1 for D (6 bases). This CDR3 has 12 amino acids. The ends were cut back, 6 bases at V and 9 bases at J, with 13 bases in the middle. The V gene's germline CDR1 is MNHEY and CDR2 SVGAGI. CDR3 in DNA: TGTGCCAGCAGAACAGGGTTAGCCACGCAGTATTTT. Translating it yields CASRTGLATQYF.

The chain uses TRBV4-2 and TRBJ2-3; TRBD2 aligns across 8 bases. CDR1 and CDR2 (germline): LGHNA, YNFKEQ. V was pared by 1 base and J by 5 bases, with 5 bases of the junction left unmatched. This CDR3 contains 15 residues. CDR3 residues: CASSQAGGPGDTQYF. CDR3 nucleotides: TGTGCCAGCAGCCAAGCGGGGGGGCCCGGAGATACGCAGTATTTT.

The rearrangement links TRBV7-9 to TRBJ1-2; 9 positions match TRBD1. CDR3 length equals 14 residues. Trimming at V came to 5 bases and at J to 6 bases, leaving 7 bases not matched to a gene. Germline CDR1 is SEHNR and CDR2 is FQNEAQ (reference sequence). CDR3 sequence: CASSQPWTGDGYTF. CDR3 bases: TGTGCCAGCAGCCAGCCATGGACAGGGGATGGCTACACCTTC.

The gene calls are TRBV19 and TRBJ1-3; D might be TRBD1 (5 bases). The germline V gene has CDR1 LNHDA and CDR2 SQIVND (reference sequence). The CDR3 length is 14 residues. Deletions cut 3 bases from V and 0 bases from J, with 6 bases between. The CDR3 DNA is TGTGCCAGTAGTATGACAGACTCTGGAAACACCATATATTTT. It encodes CASSMTDSGNTIYF.

The chain links TRBV28 to TRBJ2-3; maybe TRBD1 (6 bases). Germline-derived CDR1 and CDR2 are MDHEN and SYDVKM. There are 16 residues in the CDR3. Trimming took off 6 bases at V and 1 base at J, with 17 bases between the two ends. The CDR3 is CASRATRGRGTDTQYF. The CDR3 DNA is TGTGCCAGCAGAGCAACCAGGGGTCGGGGCACAGATACGCAGTATTTT.

This clone has only one observation. This CDR3 reads CASRETGTGTLEQYF. CDR3 coding DNA: TGTGCCAGCAGGGAAACCGGGACAGGGACTCTCGAGCAGTACTTC. The rearrangement links TRBV6-6 to TRBJ2-7; 9 nucleotides match TRBD1. The germline V gene encodes CDR1 MNHNY and CDR2 SVGAGI (reference sequence). V was pared by 6 bases and J by 6 bases, with 12 bases of the junction left unmatched. This CDR3 has 15 residues.

A few counts support this clone. The genes are TRBV6-1 and TRBJ1-1, with D tentatively TRBD1 (6 bases). The V and J ends lost 3 bases and 5 bases respectively, with 13 bases between them. Germline V gene lookup returns CDR1 MNHNS and CDR2 SASEGT. CDR3 size: 14 residues. In DNA form, the CDR3 reads TGTGCCAGCAGTGAGGACAGCTGGAGGACTGAAGCTTTCTTT. Residues: CASSEDSWRTEAFF.

The rearrangement joins TRBV6-6 to TRBJ2-7; 7 nucleotides line up with TRBD2. The ends lost 6 bases at V and 3 bases at J; junction bases unmatched: 5. The CDR3 is 13 residues long. Germline assignment: CDR1 MNHNY and CDR2 SVGAGI (reference sequence). CDR3 bases: TGTGCCAGCAGACCGGGACTATACTACGAGCAGTACTTC. Amino acids: CASRPGLYYEQYF.

The J gene is TRBJ1-1, the V gene TRBV6-5; perhaps TRBD1 as D (6 bases). The CDR3 is 16 amino acids. CDR1 is MNHEY, CDR2 SVGAGI, per germline. With 0 bases removed from V and 1 base from J, the gap between germline ends came to 12 bases. CDR3 region: CASSYSFAGANTEAFF. In DNA form, the CDR3 reads TGTGCCAGCAGTTACTCGTTTGCAGGGGCGAACACTGAAGCTTTCTTT.

The chain recombines TRBV27 with TRBJ1-4, with D possibly being TRBD1 (5 bases). Germline-derived CDR1 and CDR2 are MNHEY and SMNVEV (reference sequence). The CDR3 has 17 amino acids. V shed 5 bases and J shed 0 bases, with 16 bases lying between them. The CDR3 DNA reads as TGTGCCAGCAGTGCCCCCCGGGACTCATCAACTAATGAAAAACTGTTTTTT. Translated: CASSAPRDSSTNEKLFF.

The rearrangement uses TRBV19 and TRBJ1-6; D gene ambiguous. CDR3 length: 16 amino acids. The germline CDR1 and CDR2 sequences are LNHDA and SQIVND (reference sequence). V lost 5 bases, J lost 0 bases, and 11 bases lay in between. CDR3 sequence reads: CASSVRSSSYNSPLHF. The CDR3 DNA reads as TGTGCCAGTAGTGTGCGATCGAGCTCCTATAATTCACCCCTCCACTTT.

J is TRBJ2-5 and V is TRBV7-9; D not resolved. The V end lost 4 bases, the J end lost 3 bases, and 3 bases lay between the germline ends. Germline V gives CDR1 SEHNR, CDR2 FQNEAQ (reference sequence). The CDR3 runs to 11 residues. The CDR3 spells CASSSKETQYF. CDR3 DNA sequence: TGTGCCAGCAGCTCAAAAGAGACCCAGTACTTC.

The V gene is TRBV19, the J gene TRBJ2-3, with D uncertain. Trimming took off 10 bases at V and 6 bases at J, with 11 bases between the two ends. This CDR3 spans 11 amino acids. Looked up from germline, CDR1 is LNHDA and CDR2 is SQIVND (reference sequence). CDR3 bases: TGTGCCACCTCGACATTGGATACGCAGTATTTT. This sequence encodes CATSTLDTQYF.

This rearrangement joins TRBV6-5 to TRBJ2-1; the D is unclear. The CDR3 sequence is 14 residues long. Per germline, CDR1 MNHEY and CDR2 SVGAGI. V lost 0 bases and J lost 7, with 10 bases in between. The CDR3 here is CASSYSPQRNEQFF. The CDR3 DNA reads TGTGCCAGCAGTTACTCCCCACAAAGGAATGAGCAGTTCTTC.

The count of this clone is one. The chain joins TRBV13 to TRBJ2-3; 10 nucleotides line up with TRBD2. Germline V gene data show CDR1 as PRHDT and CDR2 as FYEKMQ (reference sequence). The CDR3 loop spans 16 amino acids. Losses at the gene ends were 4 bases for V and 2 bases for J; bases not matched to a gene: 6. The DNA for the CDR3 is TGTGCCAGCAGCTATCGGACTAGCGGTTCCACAGATACGCAGTATTTT. Protein sequence: CASSYRTSGSTDTQYF.

The CDR3 region is CASRPQGTDTQYF. CDR3 in DNA: TGCGCCAGCAGACCACAGGGTACAGATACGCAGTATTTT. This chain joins TRBV5-1 and TRBJ2-3, with a weak D call TRBD1 (6 bases). The CDR3 has 13 residues. Germline assignment: CDR1 SGHRS and CDR2 YFSETQ. The V end was cut by 5 bases, the J end by 3 bases, with 10 bases between.

This chain joins TRBV5-1 and TRBJ1-1, with D hard to call. Trimming left V 2 bases short and J 1 base short, with 9 bases between. Germline CDR1 is SGHRS and CDR2 is YFSETQ. CDR3 length: 14 residues. The CDR3 sequence: CASSFKGSNTEAFF. The CDR3 region has the DNA TGCGCCAGCAGCTTCAAGGGCTCGAACACTGAAGCTTTCTTT.

The chain is built from TRBV5-1 and TRBJ2-5, with TRBD1 matching 11 bases. Gene TRBJ2-7 matches the end of the DNA better, so the J call may be wrong. Germline V CDR1 and CDR2: SGHRS, YFSETQ. CDR3 length equals 16 residues. The CDR3 region is CASTISPGQGAYEQYF. For the CDR3, the DNA is TGCGCCAGCACCATAAGTCCGGGACAGGGGGCCTACGAGCAGTACTTC.

The chain recombines TRBV5-1 with TRBJ2-5; D unresolved. Gene TRBJ2-7 matches the end of the DNA better, so the J call may be wrong. The length of the CDR3 is 15 residues. Looked up from germline, CDR1 is SGHRS and CDR2 is YFSETQ. The CDR3 coding sequence is TGCGCCAGCAGCTTGGAGGGCAGAAGCTCCTACGAGCAGTACTTC. Encoded protein: CASSLEGRSSYEQYF.